Listed below are T cell receptor beta chains from one sample, sequenced in a study of tumor and adjacent non-tumor tissue in lung cancer. TCRdb reprocessed the multiplex PCR reads with MiXCR, giving one entry per CDR3 protein. This table has 80,000 to 100,000 distinct CDR3 sequences, around three quarters appearing once. Material: distant non-tumor lung tissue. The receptors were gathered from a man aged 55 to 69 with small cell lung cancer. The CDR3 runs from the conserved cysteine through the conserved F or W. A D gene is named only where the DNA matches it firmly. Clone sizes are given selectively: once, few, many, or a class where the clone is expanded.

abundance,j_gene,v_gene,d_gene,CDR3aa,CDR3nt
many,TRBJ2-5,TRBV28,.,CASSLGSRPEETQYF,TGTGCCAGCAGTTTAGGTAGTCGACCAGAAGAGACCCAGTACTTC
.,TRBJ2-5,TRBV12-3/TRBV12-4,.,CAGSLMDGEETQYF,TGTGCGGGCAGTTTAATGGACGGGGAAGAGACCCAGTACTTC
few,TRBJ2-3,TRBV12-3/TRBV12-4,.,CASSPDTDTHYF,TGTGCCAGTAGTCCAGACACAGATACGCACTATTTT
many,TRBJ1-1,TRBV20-1,.,CSALDQKNTEAFF,TGCAGTGCTTTAGACCAGAAGAACACTGAAGCTTTCTTT
many,TRBJ2-1,TRBV12-3/TRBV12-4,.,CASSPRGNSYNEQFF,TGTGCCAGCTCCCCCCGGGGGAATTCCTACAATGAGCAGTTCTTC
many,TRBJ2-3,TRBV20-1,.,CSARPSRGGVRRLDTQYF,TGCAGTGCTAGACCCTCCCGGGGCGGAGTCCGGCGTTTGGATACGCAGTATTTT
.,TRBJ2-2,TRBV4-2,.,CASMASGSSVELFF,TGTGCCAGCATGGCTAGTGGGTCTTCCGTGGAGCTGTTTTTT
.,TRBJ1-1,TRBV6-1,.,CDGSLGTLNTEAFF,TGTGACGGCAGTCTCGGGACATTGAACACTGAAGCTTTCTTT
.,TRBJ1-2,TRBV20-1,.,CSAFGVRDYGHTF,TGCAGTGCTTTCGGGGTGCGCGACTATGGCCACACCTTC
.,TRBJ2-5,TRBV5-6,TRBD1,CANCQGQGGESQYF,TGTGCCAACTGTCAAGGACAGGGCGGCGAGAGCCAGTACTTC
.,TRBJ2-7,TRBV6-6,.,CASSPGYDERYF,TGTGCCAGCAGTCCGGGATATGACGAGCGTTACTTC
.,TRBJ2-7,TRBV6-1,TRBD2,CASSGSTSGYEQYF,TGTGCCAGCAGTGGATCCACTAGCGGCTACGAGCAGTACTTC
.,TRBJ1-1,TRBV4-1,TRBD1,CISSQIGTGDTEAFF,TGCATCAGCAGCCAAATCGGGACAGGGGATACTGAAGCTTTCTTT
few,TRBJ1-1,TRBV20-1,.,CSATGHYTEAFF,TGCAGTGCCACGGGACACTACACTGAAGCTTTCTTT
.,TRBJ2-3,TRBV5-1,.,CASSLEAGVTATQYF,TGCGCAAGCAGCTTGGAAGCTGGCGTCACAGCTACGCAGTATTTT
many,TRBJ2-2,TRBV6-5,.,CASARDRTGELFF,TGTGCCAGTGCTAGGGACCGCACCGGGGAGCTGTTTTTT